A single sample is the source of the 23 T cell receptor beta chains below, sequenced in a study of blood T cells in healthy people across ages (dated by TCRdb to the mid-2010s). Library generation was performed with 5' RACE. Sequenced using an Illumina HiSeq 2500. The second PCR ran for about 6 to 11 cycles and used a J-beta primer mix along with a sample-barcoded 5' primer. TCRdb itself trimmed the public reads at Q25 with fastp, ran MiXCR and retained productive beta chains. Each CDR3 protein appears once, grouped with its most common genes and DNA. A total of roughly 1,800,000 distinct CDR3 sequences appear in this sample, around half of them only once. Roughly 2% of the sample belongs to the ten largest clones. The sample was blood. These receptors were collected from a woman in her 40s in good health.

This clonotype was detected a few times. The chain uses TRBV4-1 and TRBJ2-3; 11 bases fit TRBD2. The CDR3 has 17 residues. Trimming cost V 7 bases and J 2 bases; bases outside gene matches: 11. CDR1 is MGHRA, CDR2 YSYEKL, per germline. The DNA for the CDR3 is TGCGCCAGCACCTTCCTTCCACTAGCGGGGGTCACAGATACGCAGTATTTT. Translation gives CASTFLPLAGVTDTQYF.

This sequence joins TRBV25-1 and TRBJ1-1; 7 nucleotides align to TRBD1. V lost 6 bases to trimming and J lost 9 bases; unmatched junction nucleotides: 10. The CDR3 length is 13 residues. Germline-derived CDR1 and CDR2 are MGHDK and SYGVNS. DNA of the CDR3: TGTGCCAGCAGCCGAAACAGGGGAGACCAAGCTTTCTTT. Amino acids: CASSRNRGDQAFF.

This clonotype has ten or more counts. This chain uses TRBV20-1 with TRBJ1-5; 9 bases agree with TRBD1. This CDR3 comprises 14 residues. CDR1 is DFQATT and CDR2 is SNEGSKA in the germline V gene (reference sequence). J lost 7 bases, V lost 3 bases, and 7 bases had no gene match. The chain's CDR3 is CSASQGTGNQPQHF. The CDR3 coding sequence is TGCAGTGCTAGTCAGGGGACAGGGAACCAGCCCCAGCATTTT.

This clonotype has more than one count but fewer than ten. The V and J genes are TRBV7-2 and TRBJ1-2; possible D gene TRBD1, 5 bases. Germline values: CDR1 SGHTA, CDR2 FQGNSA. The V end lost 0 bases, the J end lost 6 bases, and 11 bases lay between the germline ends. The CDR3 loop spans 14 amino acids. The chain's CDR3 is CASSLAQGGHGYTF. Here the CDR3 DNA reads TGTGCCAGCAGCTTAGCCCAGGGCGGACATGGCTACACCTTC.

This clonotype was seen more than once but under ten times. The chain employs TRBV25-1 and TRBJ2-1; D might be TRBD2 (7 bases). Germline loops: CDR1 MGHDK, CDR2 SYGVNS. The CDR3 is 14 residues long. V was cut by 5 bases and J by 10 bases, with 18 bases left in between. CDR3 sequence (DNA): TGTGCCAGCAGTACAGGCGGGGGCAGGGCGGAGCAGTTCTTC. Translation gives CASSTGGGRAEQFF.

This clonotype has just a few counts. This chain joins TRBV7-2 and TRBJ2-1; 12 bases fit TRBD2. Trimming removed 4 bases from V and 2 bases from J; junction bases left unmatched: 6. CDR1 is SGHTA, CDR2 FQGNSA, per germline. The CDR3 covers 17 residues. Here the CDR3 reads CASSWGLAGSAYNEQFF. The CDR3 DNA sequence: TGTGCCAGCAGCTGGGGACTAGCGGGCTCCGCCTACAATGAGCAGTTCTTC. The full variable domain, its missing parts supplied by reference TRBV7-2 and TRBJ2-1, is GAGVSQSPSNKVTEKGKDVELRCDPISGHTALYWYRQSLGQGLEFLIYFQGNSAPDKSGLPSDRFSAERTGGSVSTLTIQRTQQEDSAVYLCASSWGLAGSAYNEQFFGPGTRLTVL.

This clonotype was counted between two and nine times. The rearrangement joins TRBV29-1 to TRBJ2-7; D ambiguous. Trimming pared 3 bases from V and 7 bases from J, leaving 13 bases between. From germline, CDR1 is SQVTM and CDR2 ANQGSEA. The CDR3 has 12 residues. The CDR3 DNA reads as TGCAGCGTTGATGTAGGGTTGGGGGAGCAGTACTTC. This sequence encodes CSVDVGLGEQYF.

This chain joins TRBV10-3 and TRBJ2-3; D unclear. Deletions cut 9 bases from V and 2 bases from J, with 18 bases between. The CDR3 covers 15 residues. Germline CDR1 ENHRY, CDR2 SYGVKD. Written as DNA, the CDR3 is TGTGCCATAGCCGGCCAACCCCTAAACACAGATACGCAGTATTTT. Its protein product is CAIAGQPLNTDTQYF.

The chain employs TRBV7-2 and TRBJ2-3; TRBD2 aligns across 10 bases. With V trimmed by 4 bases and J by 5 bases, 3 bases remained unmatched. The CDR3 runs to 14 residues. The V gene's germline CDR1 is SGHTA and CDR2 FQGNSA. The CDR3 sequence: CASSWSGGVDTQYF. For the CDR3, the DNA is TGTGCCAGCAGCTGGAGCGGGGGGGTAGATACGCAGTATTTT.

This clonotype appeared once. One end of the junction is discordant with germline, which a read error may explain. V gene TRBV24-1 combines with J gene TRBJ2-1, with D perhaps matching TRBD1 (6 bases). CDR1 is KGHDR, CDR2 SFDVKD, per germline. The CDR3 contains 14 residues. Here the CDR3 DNA reads TGTGCCACCAGTGACCCCACAGGGAACAATGAGCGGTTCTTC. Protein: CATSDPTGNNERFF.

The chain recombines TRBV6-2 or TRBV6-3 with TRBJ2-4, with D hard to call. Trimming removed 0 bases at V and 0 bases at J, with 12 bases between. CDR1 and CDR2 from the germline V gene are MNHEY and SVGEGT. There are 17 residues in the CDR3. This chain's CDR3 is CASSYSPQSLAKNIQYF. The CDR3 DNA sequence: TGTGCCAGCAGTTACTCGCCTCAATCCCTAGCCAAAAACATTCAGTACTTC.

This clonotype was found once. This CDR3 reads CASTPTLDGAYEQYF. In DNA, the CDR3 is TGTGCCAGCACCCCAACCCTGGACGGAGCCTACGAGCAGTACTTC. This sequence joins TRBV6-1 and TRBJ2-7, with D unresolved. This CDR3 is built from 15 residues. Trimming left V 7 bases short and J 2 bases short, with 18 bases between. CDR1 and CDR2 from the germline V gene are MNHNS and SASEGT.

This clonotype was observed a handful of times. V is TRBV7-3 and J is TRBJ2-1, with 7 positions matching TRBD2. With 6 bases clipped from V and 6 bases from J, the junction kept 14 bases outside the gene matches. Germline CDR1 SGHTA, CDR2 FQGTGA. The CDR3 contains 16 residues. CDR3 protein: CASSNFESSGRNEQFF. The CDR3 DNA reads as TGTGCCAGCAGTAATTTTGAGTCTAGCGGACGCAATGAGCAGTTCTTC.

The chain carries TRBV7-2 and TRBJ1-1; 8 bases are shared with TRBD1. This CDR3 has 16 residues. In germline, CDR1 is SGHTA, CDR2 FQGNSA. Germline trimming cut 3 bases from V and 10 bases from J; bases unmatched to any gene: 16. In DNA form, the CDR3 reads TGTGCCAGCAGCTTGGTGGCCCTACAGGGGGAGCTTTCAGCTTTCTTT. This translates into CASSLVALQGELSAFF.

The chain carries TRBV5-1 and TRBJ2-4, with D perhaps TRBD1 (5 bases). This CDR3 is built from 13 residues. Trimming cost V 4 bases and J 15 bases, with 20 bases left between them. Looked up from germline, CDR1 is SGHRS and CDR2 is YFSETQ. The chain's CDR3 is CASSDASRAGLYF. The CDR3 bases are TGCGCCAGCAGCGACGCCTCTAGGGCAGGGTTGTACTTC.

The chain links TRBV28 to TRBJ2-7; tentative D call: TRBD2 (6 bases). The V gene's germline CDR1 is MDHEN and CDR2 SYDVKM. CDR3 size: 12 residues. V lost 4 bases and J 5 bases, leaving 9 bases between the germline ends. The chain's CDR3 is CASSWRGNEQYF. Written as DNA, the CDR3 is TGTGCCAGCAGTTGGAGGGGCAACGAGCAGTACTTC.

The V and J genes are TRBV7-2 and TRBJ2-3; TRBD2 might be the D (6 bases). CDR1 is SGHTA, CDR2 FQGNSA, per germline. The V end lost 8 bases, the J end lost 1 base, and 19 bases lay between the germline ends. The length of the CDR3 is 16 residues. The CDR3 sequence is CASLVPGLVRTDTQYF. The CDR3 DNA follows: TGTGCCAGCTTAGTCCCGGGACTCGTACGCACAGATACGCAGTATTTT.

Concerning this clonotype itself: Sequence at one end of the junction differs from germline and may be a read error. The V gene is TRBV10-3, the J gene TRBJ2-1; TRBD1 aligns across 7 bases. The CDR3 totals 15 residues. Germline values: CDR1 ENHRY, CDR2 SYGVKD. CDR3 DNA sequence: TGTGCCGTCAGTGAGTCAGGGGGCTCCTACAATGAGCAGTTCTTC. Residues: CAVSESGGSYNEQFF.

This clonotype was picked up a small number of times. J is TRBJ2-1 and V is TRBV4-1; the D is unclear. Looked up from germline, CDR1 is MGHRA and CDR2 is YSYEKL. Trimming left V 0 bases short and J 0 bases short, with 12 bases between. The CDR3 spans 17 residues. CDR3 residues: CASSQDDPGSSYNEQFF. The CDR3 bases are TGCGCCAGCAGCCAAGACGACCCCGGAAGCTCCTACAATGAGCAGTTCTTC.

This clonotype was counted a few times. V usage is TRBV6-5 and J usage is TRBJ2-4; D may be TRBD1 (5 bases). Per germline, CDR1 MNHEY and CDR2 SVGAGI. V dropped 8 bases and J dropped 1 base, with 15 bases sitting between them. This CDR3 region has 15 residues. The CDR3 sequence is CASGASWGAKNIQYF. CDR3 DNA sequence: TGTGCCAGCGGGGCCTCGTGGGGTGCCAAAAACATTCAGTACTTC.

This clonotype was seen a few times. The CDR3 protein is CASSCGGGPDNEQFF. CDR3 nucleotides: TGTGCCAGCAGCTGCGGCGGGGGCCCTGACAATGAGCAGTTCTTC. V and J are TRBV7-2 and TRBJ2-1; D is perhaps TRBD2 (7 bases). Between the trimmed V and J ends, which lost 4 bases and 5 bases, there was a span of 15 bases. The CDR3 runs 15 residues. Germline-derived CDR1 and CDR2 are SGHTA and FQGNSA.

The chain has TRBV7-6 and TRBJ2-4, with 7 bases matching TRBD2. The germline CDR1 and CDR2 sequences are SGHVS and FNYEAQ. CDR3 length: 13 residues. The ends lost 5 bases at V and 7 bases at J; junction bases unmatched: 5. CDR3 coding DNA: TGTGCCAGCAGCCCAGCGGGGCGGAACATTCAGTACTTC. Its protein is CASSPAGRNIQYF.

The chain carries TRBV27 and TRBJ1-1; TRBD1 agrees at 8 bases. Germline V CDR1 and CDR2: MNHEY, SMNVEV (reference sequence). V lost 10 bases to trimming and J lost 4 bases; unmatched junction nucleotides: 11. This CDR3 is built from 14 residues. The CDR3, as DNA: TGTGCCACCCGGACAGGGTACTTTGGCACTGAAGCTTTCTTT. Amino acids: CATRTGYFGTEAFF.